This T cell receptor beta chain was documented in a study of cytomegalovirus exposure and HLA in healthy donors. In germline, CDR1 is SGHVS, CDR2 FQNEAQ. The CDR3 contains 15 residues. V was shortened by 1 base and J by 6 bases, with 14 bases between the two germline ends. On this clone: What it binds is unknown.

Researchers ran the PCR with 60 Vbeta and 13 Jbeta primers. The data were produced by immunoSEQ multiplex PCR, yet TCRdb's version contains in-frame clones alone and is incomplete. This table holds some 200,000 clones, 80% found once. Study-wide results and caveats: Among immune exposure information, only CMV serostatus was available. Most subjects had HLA-A and HLA-B alleles reportedly predicted accurately by TCR beta sequences. The classifier, whose performance was assessed in both the original and validation cohorts, reportedly diagnosed cytomegalovirus status with high specificity and sensitivity.

What was sequenced was PBMCs. The clonotype was recovered from a boy between 10 and 17 years old in good health and CMV-seronegative. The chain uses TRBV7-8 and TRBJ2-3; D may be TRBD1 (6 bases). CDR3 sequence reads: CASSLVVQTGDTQYF. The CDR3 DNA is TGTGCCAGCAGCTTAGTGGTCCAAACAGGGGATACGCAGTATTTT.